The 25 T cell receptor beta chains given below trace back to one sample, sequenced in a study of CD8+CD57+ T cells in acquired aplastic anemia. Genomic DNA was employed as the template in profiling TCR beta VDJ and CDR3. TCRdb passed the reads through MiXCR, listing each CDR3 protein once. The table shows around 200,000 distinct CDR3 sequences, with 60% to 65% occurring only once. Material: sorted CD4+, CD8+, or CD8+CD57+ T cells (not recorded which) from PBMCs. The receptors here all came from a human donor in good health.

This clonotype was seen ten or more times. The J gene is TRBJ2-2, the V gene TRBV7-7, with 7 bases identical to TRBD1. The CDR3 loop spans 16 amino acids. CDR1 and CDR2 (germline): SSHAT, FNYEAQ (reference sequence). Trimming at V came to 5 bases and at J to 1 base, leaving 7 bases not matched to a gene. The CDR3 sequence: CASSPRGGLNTGELFF. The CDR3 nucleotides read TGTGCCAGCAGCCCTAGAGGGGGCCTGAACACCGGGGAGCTGTTTTTT.

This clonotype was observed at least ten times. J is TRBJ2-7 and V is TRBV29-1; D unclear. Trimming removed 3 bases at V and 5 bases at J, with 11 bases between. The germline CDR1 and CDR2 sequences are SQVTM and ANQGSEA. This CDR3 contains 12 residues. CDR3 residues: CSVESAAHEQYF. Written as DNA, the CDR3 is TGCAGCGTTGAGTCGGCTGCCCACGAGCAGTACTTC.

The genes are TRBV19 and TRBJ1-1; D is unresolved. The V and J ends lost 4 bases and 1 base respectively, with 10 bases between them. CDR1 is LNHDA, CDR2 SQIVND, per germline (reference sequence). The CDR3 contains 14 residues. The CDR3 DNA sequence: TGTGCCAGTAGTACCCCCTGGGGGAACACTGAAGCTTTCTTT. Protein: CASSTPWGNTEAFF.

The CDR3 protein is CASSGTSSNEQFF. The CDR3 DNA is TGCGCCAGCAGTGGGACTAGCAGCAATGAGCAGTTCTTC. This chain joins TRBV10-2 and TRBJ2-1; 8 bases match TRBD2. Trimming at V came to 4 bases and at J to 6 bases, leaving 2 bases not matched to a gene. The length of the CDR3 is 13 residues. CDR1 is WSHSY and CDR2 is SAAADI in the germline V gene.

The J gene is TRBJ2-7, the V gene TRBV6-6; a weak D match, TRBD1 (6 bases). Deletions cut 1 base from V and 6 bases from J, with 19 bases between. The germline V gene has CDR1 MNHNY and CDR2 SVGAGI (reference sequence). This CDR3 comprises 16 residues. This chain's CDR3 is CASSYLTGPIQGEQYF. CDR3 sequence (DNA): TGTGCCAGCAGTTACTTGACAGGTCCCATTCAGGGCGAGCAGTACTTC.

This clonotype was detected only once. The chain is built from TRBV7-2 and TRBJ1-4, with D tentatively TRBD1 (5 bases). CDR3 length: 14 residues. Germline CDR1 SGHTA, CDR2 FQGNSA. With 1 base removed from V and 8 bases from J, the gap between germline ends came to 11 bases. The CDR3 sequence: CASSLVAGMEKLFF. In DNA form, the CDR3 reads TGTGCCAGCAGCTTAGTGGCAGGGATGGAAAAACTGTTTTTT. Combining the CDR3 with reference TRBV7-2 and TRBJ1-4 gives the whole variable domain GAGVSQSPSNKVTEKGKDVELRCDPISGHTALYWYRQSLGQGLEFLIYFQGNSAPDKSGLPSDRFSAERTGGSVSTLTIQRTQQEDSAVYLCASSLVAGMEKLFFGSGTQLSVL.

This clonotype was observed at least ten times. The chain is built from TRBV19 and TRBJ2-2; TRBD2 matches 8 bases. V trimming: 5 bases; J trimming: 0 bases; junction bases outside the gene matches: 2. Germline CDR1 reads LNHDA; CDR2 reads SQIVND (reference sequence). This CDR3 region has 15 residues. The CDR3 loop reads CASSLSGANTGELFF. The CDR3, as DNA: TGTGCCAGTAGTCTTAGCGGGGCGAACACCGGGGAGCTGTTTTTT.

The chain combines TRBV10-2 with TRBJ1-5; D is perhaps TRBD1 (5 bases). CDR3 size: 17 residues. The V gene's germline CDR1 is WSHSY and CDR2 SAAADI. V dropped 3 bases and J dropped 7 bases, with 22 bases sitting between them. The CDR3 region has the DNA TGCGCCAGCAGTGACCCTTTGGGGCAGTCACGAGGACAGCCCCAGCATTTT. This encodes CASSDPLGQSRGQPQHF.

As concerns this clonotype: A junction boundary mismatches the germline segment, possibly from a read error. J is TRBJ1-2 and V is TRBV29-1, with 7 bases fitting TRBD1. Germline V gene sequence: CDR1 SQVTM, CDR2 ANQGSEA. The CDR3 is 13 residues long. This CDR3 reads CSVGGQATNGCTF. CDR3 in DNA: TGCAGCGTAGGTGGACAGGCGACTAATGGCTGCACCTTC. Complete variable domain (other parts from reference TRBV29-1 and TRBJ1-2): SAVISQKPSRDICQRGTSLTIQCQVDSQVTMMFWYRQQPGQSLTLIATANQGSEATYESGFVIDKFPISRPNLTFSTLTVSNMSPEDSSIYLCSVGGQATNGCTFGSGTRLTVV.

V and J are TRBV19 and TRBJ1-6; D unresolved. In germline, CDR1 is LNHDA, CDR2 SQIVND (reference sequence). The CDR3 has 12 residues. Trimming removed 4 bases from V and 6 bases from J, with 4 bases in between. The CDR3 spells CASSRANSPLHF. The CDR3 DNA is TGTGCCAGTAGTAGAGCTAATTCACCCCTCCACTTT.

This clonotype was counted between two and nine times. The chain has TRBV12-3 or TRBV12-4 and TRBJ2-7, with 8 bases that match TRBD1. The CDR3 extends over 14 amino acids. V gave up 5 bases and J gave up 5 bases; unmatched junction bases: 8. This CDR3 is CASSLRQGINEQYF. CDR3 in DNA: TGTGCCAGCAGTCTCAGACAGGGGATAAACGAGCAGTACTTC.

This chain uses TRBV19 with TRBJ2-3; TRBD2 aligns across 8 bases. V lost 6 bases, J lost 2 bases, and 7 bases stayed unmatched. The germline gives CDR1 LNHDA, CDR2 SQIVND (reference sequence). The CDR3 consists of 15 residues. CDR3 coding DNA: TGTGCCAGTAGCGTTCCAGCGGGGGACACAGATACGCAGTATTTT. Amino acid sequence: CASSVPAGDTDTQYF. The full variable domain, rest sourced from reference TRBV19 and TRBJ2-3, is DGGITQSPKYLFRKEGQNVTLSCEQNLNHDAMYWYRQDPGQGLRLIYYSQIVNDFQKGDIAEGYSVSREKKESFPLTVTSAQKNPTAFYLCASSVPAGDTDTQYFGPGTRLTVL.

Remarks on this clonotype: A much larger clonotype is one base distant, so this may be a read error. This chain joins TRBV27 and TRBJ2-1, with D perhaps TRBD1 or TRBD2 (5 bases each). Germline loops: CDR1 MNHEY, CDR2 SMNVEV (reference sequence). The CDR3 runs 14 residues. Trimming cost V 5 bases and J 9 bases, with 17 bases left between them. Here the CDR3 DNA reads TGTGCCAGCAGTCCAGGGATTCGAGGGGCTGAGCAGTTCTTC. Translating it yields CASSPGIRGAEQFF.

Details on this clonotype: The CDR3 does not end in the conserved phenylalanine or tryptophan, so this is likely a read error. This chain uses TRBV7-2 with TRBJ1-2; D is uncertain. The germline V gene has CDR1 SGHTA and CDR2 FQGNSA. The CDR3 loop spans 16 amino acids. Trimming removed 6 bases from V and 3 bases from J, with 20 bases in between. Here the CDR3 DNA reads TGTGCCAGCAGTGCATGGGGAGAGCGGTCGGACTATGGCTACACCCTC. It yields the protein CASSAWGERSDYGYTL.

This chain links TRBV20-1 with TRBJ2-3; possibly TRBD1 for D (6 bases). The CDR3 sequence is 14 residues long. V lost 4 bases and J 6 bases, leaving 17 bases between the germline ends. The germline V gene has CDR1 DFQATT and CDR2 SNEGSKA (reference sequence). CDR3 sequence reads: CSATPRGGQDTQYF. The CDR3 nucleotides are TGCAGTGCTACCCCCCGTGGGGGCCAGGATACGCAGTATTTT.

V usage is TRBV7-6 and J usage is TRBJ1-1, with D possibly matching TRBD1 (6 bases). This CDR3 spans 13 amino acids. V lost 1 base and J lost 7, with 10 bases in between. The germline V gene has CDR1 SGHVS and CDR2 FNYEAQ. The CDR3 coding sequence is TGTGCCAGCAGCTTAGGGGACAATGTTGAAGCTTTCTTT. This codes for CASSLGDNVEAFF.

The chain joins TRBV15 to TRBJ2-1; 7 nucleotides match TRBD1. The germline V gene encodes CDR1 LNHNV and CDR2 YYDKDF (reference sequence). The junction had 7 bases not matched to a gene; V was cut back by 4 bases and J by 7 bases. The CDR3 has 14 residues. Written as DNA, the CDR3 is TGTGCCACCAGCACAAGGACAGGCCCTAATGAGCAGTTCTTC. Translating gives CATSTRTGPNEQFF.

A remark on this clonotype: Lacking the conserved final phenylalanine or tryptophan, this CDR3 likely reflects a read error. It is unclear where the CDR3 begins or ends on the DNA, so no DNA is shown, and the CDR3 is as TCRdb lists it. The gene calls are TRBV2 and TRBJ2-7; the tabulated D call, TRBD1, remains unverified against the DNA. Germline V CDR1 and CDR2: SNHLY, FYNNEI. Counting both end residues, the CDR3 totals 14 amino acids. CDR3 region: CASSEVFGDEEEYI.

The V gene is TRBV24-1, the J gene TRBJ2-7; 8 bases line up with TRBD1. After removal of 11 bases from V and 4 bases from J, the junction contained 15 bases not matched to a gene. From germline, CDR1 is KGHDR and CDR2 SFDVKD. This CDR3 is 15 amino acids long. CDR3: CASTAVITGGYEQYF. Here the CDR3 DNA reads TGTGCCAGCACTGCTGTGATAACAGGGGGATACGAGCAGTACTTC.

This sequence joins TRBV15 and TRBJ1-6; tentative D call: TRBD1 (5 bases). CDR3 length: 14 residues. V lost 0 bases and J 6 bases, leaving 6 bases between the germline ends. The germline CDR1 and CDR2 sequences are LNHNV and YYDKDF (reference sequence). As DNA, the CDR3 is TGTGCCACCAGCAGAGATGGGGGTAATTCACCCCTCCACTTT. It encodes CATSRDGGNSPLHF.

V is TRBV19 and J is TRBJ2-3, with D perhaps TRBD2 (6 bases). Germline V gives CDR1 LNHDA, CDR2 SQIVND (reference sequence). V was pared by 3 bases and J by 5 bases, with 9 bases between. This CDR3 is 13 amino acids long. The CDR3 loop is CASSIRGRDTQYF. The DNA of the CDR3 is TGTGCCAGTAGTATTCGGGGGAGAGATACGCAGTATTTT.

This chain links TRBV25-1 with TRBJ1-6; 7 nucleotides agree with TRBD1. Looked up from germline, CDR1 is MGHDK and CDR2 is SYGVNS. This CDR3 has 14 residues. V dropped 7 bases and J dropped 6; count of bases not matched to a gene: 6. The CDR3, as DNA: TGTGCCAGCACCGGGCAGGGGGGTAATTCACCCCTCCACTTT. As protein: CASTGQGGNSPLHF.

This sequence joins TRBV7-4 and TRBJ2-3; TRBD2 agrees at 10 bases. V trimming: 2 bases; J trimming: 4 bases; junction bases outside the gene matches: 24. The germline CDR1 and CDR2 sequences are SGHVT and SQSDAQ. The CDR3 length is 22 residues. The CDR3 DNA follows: TGTGCCAGCAGCTTATGGGGACTAGCGAGAGGAAGGTCCTACAATGAGGCAGATACGCAGTATTTT. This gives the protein CASSLWGLARGRSYNEADTQYF.

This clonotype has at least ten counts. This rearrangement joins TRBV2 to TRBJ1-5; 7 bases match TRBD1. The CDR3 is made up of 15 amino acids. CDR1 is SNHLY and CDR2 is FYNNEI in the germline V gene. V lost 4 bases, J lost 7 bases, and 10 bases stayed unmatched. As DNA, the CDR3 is TGTGCCAGCAGTGCTACAGGGGATGGTAGGCAGCCCCAGCATTTT. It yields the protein CASSATGDGRQPQHF.

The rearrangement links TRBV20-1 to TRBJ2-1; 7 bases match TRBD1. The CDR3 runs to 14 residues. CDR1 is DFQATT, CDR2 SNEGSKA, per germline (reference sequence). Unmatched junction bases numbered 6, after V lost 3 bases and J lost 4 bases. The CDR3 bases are TGCAGTGCTAGTAAGGCAGGGGGTTACAATGAGCAGTTCTTC. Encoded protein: CSASKAGGYNEQFF.